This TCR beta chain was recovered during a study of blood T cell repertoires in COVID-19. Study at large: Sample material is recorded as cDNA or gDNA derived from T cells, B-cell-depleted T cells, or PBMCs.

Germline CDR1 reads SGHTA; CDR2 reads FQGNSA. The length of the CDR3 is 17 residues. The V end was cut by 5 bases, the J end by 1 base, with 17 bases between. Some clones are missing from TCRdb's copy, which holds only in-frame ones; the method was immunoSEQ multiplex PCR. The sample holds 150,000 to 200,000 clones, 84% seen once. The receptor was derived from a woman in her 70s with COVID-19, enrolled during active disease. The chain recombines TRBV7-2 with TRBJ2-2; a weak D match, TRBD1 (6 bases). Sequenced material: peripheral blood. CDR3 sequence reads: CASSVKVGTLNTGELFF. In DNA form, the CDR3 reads TGTGCCAGCAGCGTAAAGGTGGGGACATTGAACACCGGGGAGCTGTTTTTT. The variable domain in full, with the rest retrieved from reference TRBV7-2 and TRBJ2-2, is GAGVSQSPSNKVTEKGKDVELRCDPISGHTALYWYRQSLGQGLEFLIYFQGNSAPDKSGLPSDRFSAERTGGSVSTLTIQRTQQEDSAVYLCASSVKVGTLNTGELFFGEGSRLTVL.